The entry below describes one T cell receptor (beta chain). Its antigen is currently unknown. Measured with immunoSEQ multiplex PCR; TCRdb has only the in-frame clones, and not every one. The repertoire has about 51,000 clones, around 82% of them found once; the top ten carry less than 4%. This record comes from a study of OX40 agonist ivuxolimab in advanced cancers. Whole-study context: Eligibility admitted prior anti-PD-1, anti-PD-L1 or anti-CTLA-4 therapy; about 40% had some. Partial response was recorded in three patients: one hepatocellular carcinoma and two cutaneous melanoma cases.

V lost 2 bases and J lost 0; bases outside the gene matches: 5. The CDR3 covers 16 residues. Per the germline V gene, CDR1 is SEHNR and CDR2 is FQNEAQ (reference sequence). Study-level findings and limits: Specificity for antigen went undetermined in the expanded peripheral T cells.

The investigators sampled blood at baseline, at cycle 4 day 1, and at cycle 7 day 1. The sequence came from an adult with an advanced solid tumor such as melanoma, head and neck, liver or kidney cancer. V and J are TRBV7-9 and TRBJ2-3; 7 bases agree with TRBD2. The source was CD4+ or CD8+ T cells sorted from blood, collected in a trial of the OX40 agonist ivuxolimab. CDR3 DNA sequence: TGTGCCAGCAGCTTACCCGGGGGGAAAAGCACAGATACGCAGTATTTT. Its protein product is CASSLPGGKSTDTQYF.